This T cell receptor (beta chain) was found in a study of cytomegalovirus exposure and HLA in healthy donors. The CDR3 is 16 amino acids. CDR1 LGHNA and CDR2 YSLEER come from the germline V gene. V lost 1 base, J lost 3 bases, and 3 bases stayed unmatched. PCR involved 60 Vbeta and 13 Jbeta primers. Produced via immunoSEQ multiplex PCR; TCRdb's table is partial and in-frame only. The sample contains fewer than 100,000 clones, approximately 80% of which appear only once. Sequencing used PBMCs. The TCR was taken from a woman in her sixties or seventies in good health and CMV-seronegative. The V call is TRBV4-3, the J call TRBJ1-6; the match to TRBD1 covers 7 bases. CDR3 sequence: CASSQGQGNYNSPLHF. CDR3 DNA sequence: TGCGCCAGCAGCCAAGGACAGGGAAACTATAATTCACCCCTCCACTTT.